This entry describes one T cell receptor beta chain. CDR1 LNHDA and CDR2 SQIVND come from the germline V gene (reference sequence). The CDR3 runs to 19 residues. V lost 2 bases and J lost 4; bases outside the gene matches: 16. The data were obtained in a study of blood T cell repertoires in COVID-19. Method: immunoSEQ multiplex PCR; TCRdb's copy keeps in-frame clones and lacks some. The table records approximately 170,000 clones, about 91% of them present only once. Sequenced: PBMCs or T cells enriched from blood (not recorded which). The chain has TRBV19 and TRBJ1-2, with 10 positions matching TRBD1. The clonotype comes from a woman younger than 35 who had recovered from COVID-19. CDR3 loop: CASSISFGFGTGASYGYTF. CDR3 coding DNA: TGTGCCAGTAGTATATCGTTTGGTTTCGGGACAGGGGCGTCCTATGGCTACACCTTC.